The sequence of this T cell receptor beta chain was determined in a study of T-cell reconstitution after alpha-beta-depleted transplantation in children (dated by TCRdb to 2016 to 2017). Regarding the research as a whole: Using TCR repertoire profiling, the study quantitatively followed how T-cell immune reconstitution unfolded in children after TCRalphabeta/CD19-depleted allogeneic hematopoietic cell transplantation.

General findings and caveats noted by the study authors: Apparently early alphabetaT-cell count recovery about two months after transplant reportedly relied on only several hundred rapidly expanded clones derived from non-depleted graft cells. In some patients, the high TCRbeta diversity seen at day 60 was put down to recipient T cells and intrathymic progenitors that had survived conditioning. Over the following months the frequencies of hyperexpanded clones went down, and after one year T-cell counts and TCRbeta diversity were mostly credited to newly produced T cells.

V is cut by 1 base and J by 5 bases, and the space between the germline ends is 15 bases. There are 16 amino acids in the CDR3, from cysteine to phenylalanine inclusive. Solely the CDR3 DNA is kept, with 48 bases framed from the first base. CDR1 and CDR2 (MDHEN, SYDVKM) derive from the germline V gene. About this clonotype itself: No antigen is known for it. Base qualities were left out, and no much larger clone turns up one base away.

The sample's treatment or condition label, in plain terms: allogeneic hematopoietic cell transplantation with graft depleted of TCRalphabeta T cells and CD19 B cells. The children who served as transplant recipients had been given grafts of TCRalphabeta/CD19-depleted allogeneic hematopoietic cells. Receptors were amplified or captured by PCR. The reads were generated on an Illumina HiSeq 2500. TCR library preparation used molecular barcoding, with unique molecular identifiers applied to normalize quantification of the TCRbeta repertoire. TCRdb cleaned the public reads at Q25 with fastp, built clones with MiXCR and kept in-frame beta chains. Duplicate CDR3 protein sequences are folded into a single record with the most common DNA and genes. The sample table shows about 980,000 distinct CDR3 sequences, and 25% to 30% are seen once. More than 25% of the sample belongs to the ten largest clones.

The chain employs TRBV28 and TRBJ1-5; the D gene identity is not certain. The source was PBMCs, mostly from graft donor cells, collected 360 days after TCRalphabeta/CD19-depleted stem cell transplant. This TCR was recovered from a boy in the first two years of life who had a stem cell transplant for SCID, so the T cells may come from the graft donor. The DNA reads as follows: TGTGCCAGCAGTTTATATGGCCTGTTTCCATATCAGCCCCAGCATTTT. The encoded protein is CASSLYGLFPYQPQHF.